Listed here is a single T cell receptor beta chain. Antigen: not known. Unique molecular identifiers were incorporated during preparation of the TCRbeta library. TCRdb called the PCR reads again in MiXCR, with one record for every CDR3 protein. The data hold 350,000 to 500,000 distinct CDR3 sequences, with over 40% observed a single time. These data are taken from a study of T-cell reconstitution after alpha-beta-depleted transplantation in children. Study observations and caveats: Some patients owed their high day-60 TCRbeta diversity to surviving recipient T cells and thymic progenitors.

Germline V lookup: CDR1 KGHSH, CDR2 LQKENI. This CDR3 region has 16 residues. V trimming: 2 bases; J trimming: 3 bases; junction bases outside the gene matches: 6. Sequencing used PBMCs, obtained before TCRalphabeta/CD19-depleted stem cell transplant. This chain connects TRBV18 to TRBJ2-5, with 10 bases identical to TRBD2. The TCR was taken from a girl aged 2 to 10 with aplastic anemia, due to receive a stem cell transplant. The CDR3 reads CASSPRSLAGEETQYF. The CDR3 DNA sequence: TGTGCCAGCTCACCAAGGTCGCTAGCGGGAGAAGAGACCCAGTACTTC.